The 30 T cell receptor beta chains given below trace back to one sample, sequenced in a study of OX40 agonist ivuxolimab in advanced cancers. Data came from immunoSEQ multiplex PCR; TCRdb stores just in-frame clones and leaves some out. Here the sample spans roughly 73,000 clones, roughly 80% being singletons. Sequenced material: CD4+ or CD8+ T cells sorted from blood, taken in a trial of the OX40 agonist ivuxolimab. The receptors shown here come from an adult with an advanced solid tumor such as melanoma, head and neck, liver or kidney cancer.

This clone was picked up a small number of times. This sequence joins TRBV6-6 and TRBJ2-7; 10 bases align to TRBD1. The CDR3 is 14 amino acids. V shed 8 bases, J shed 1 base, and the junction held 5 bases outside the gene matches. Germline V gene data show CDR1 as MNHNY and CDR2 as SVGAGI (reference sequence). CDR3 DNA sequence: TGTGCCAGCCGCCTGGGACAGGGGTCCTACGAGCAGTACTTC. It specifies CASRLGQGSYEQYF.

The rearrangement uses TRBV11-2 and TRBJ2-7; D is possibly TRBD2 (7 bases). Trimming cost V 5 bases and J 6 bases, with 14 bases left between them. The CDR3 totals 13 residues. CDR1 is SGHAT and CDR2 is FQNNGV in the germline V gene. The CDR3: CASSRGADLEQYF. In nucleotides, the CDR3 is TGTGCCAGCAGCCGGGGGGCAGACCTCGAGCAGTACTTC.

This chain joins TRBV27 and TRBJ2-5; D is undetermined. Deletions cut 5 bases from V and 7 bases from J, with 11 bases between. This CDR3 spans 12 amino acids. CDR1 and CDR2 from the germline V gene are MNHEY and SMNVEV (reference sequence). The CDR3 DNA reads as TGTGCCAGCAGTCCGGACGCGGCGACCCAGTACTTC. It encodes CASSPDAATQYF.

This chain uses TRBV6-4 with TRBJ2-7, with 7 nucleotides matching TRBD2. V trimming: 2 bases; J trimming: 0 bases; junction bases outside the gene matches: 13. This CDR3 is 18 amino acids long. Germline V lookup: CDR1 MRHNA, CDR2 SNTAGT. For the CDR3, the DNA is TGTGCCAGCAGTGACATCACTTCGGGGGGTCAGAGCTCCTACGAGCAGTACTTC. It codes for CASSDITSGGQSSYEQYF.

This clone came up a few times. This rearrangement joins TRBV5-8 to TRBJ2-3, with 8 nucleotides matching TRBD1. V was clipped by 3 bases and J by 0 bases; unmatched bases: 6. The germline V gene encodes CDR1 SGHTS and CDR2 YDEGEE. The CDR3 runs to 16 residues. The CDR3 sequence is CASSYPDRASTDTQYF. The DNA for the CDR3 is TGTGCCAGCAGCTACCCGGACAGGGCGAGCACAGATACGCAGTATTTT.

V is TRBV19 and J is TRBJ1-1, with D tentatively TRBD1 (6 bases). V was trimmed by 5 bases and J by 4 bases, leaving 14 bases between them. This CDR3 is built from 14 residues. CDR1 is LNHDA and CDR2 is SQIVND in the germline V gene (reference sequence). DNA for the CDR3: TGTGCCAGTAGTTTCGGGGGGGGCTTCACTGAAGCTTTCTTT. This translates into CASSFGGGFTEAFF. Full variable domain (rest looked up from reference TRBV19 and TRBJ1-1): DGGITQSPKYLFRKEGQNVTLSCEQNLNHDAMYWYRQDPGQGLRLIYYSQIVNDFQKGDIAEGYSVSREKKESFPLTVTSAQKNPTAFYLCASSFGGGFTEAFFGQGTRLTVV.

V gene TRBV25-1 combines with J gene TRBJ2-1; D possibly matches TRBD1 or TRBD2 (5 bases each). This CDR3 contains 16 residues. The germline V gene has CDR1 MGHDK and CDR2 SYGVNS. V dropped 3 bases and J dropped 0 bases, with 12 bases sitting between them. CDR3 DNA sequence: TGTGCCAGCAGTGAGATCTCAGGGAGCTCCTACAATGAGCAGTTCTTC. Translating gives CASSEISGSSYNEQFF.

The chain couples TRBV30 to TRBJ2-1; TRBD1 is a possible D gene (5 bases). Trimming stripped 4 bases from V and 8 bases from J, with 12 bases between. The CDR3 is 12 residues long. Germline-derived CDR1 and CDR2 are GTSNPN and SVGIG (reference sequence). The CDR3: CAWNSGLYEQFF. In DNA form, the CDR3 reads TGTGCCTGGAACTCAGGGCTCTATGAGCAGTTCTTC.

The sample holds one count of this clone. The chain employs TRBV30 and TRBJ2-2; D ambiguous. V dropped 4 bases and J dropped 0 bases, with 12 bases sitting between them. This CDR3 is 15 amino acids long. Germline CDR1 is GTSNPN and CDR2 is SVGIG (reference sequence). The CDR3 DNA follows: TGTGCCTGGAAGGGTGGCAGGACGAACACCGGGGAGCTGTTTTTT. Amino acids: CAWKGGRTNTGELFF. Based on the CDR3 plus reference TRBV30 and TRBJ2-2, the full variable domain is SQTIHQWPATLVQPVGSPLSLECTVEGTSNPNLYWYRQAAGRGLQLLFYSVGIGQISSEVPQNLSASRPQDRQFILSSKKLLLSDSGFYLCAWKGGRTNTGELFFGEGSRLTVL.

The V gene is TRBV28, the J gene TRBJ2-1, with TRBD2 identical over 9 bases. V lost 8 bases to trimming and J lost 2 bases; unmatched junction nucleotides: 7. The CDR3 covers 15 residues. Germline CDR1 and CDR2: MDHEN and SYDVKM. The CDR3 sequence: CASCSGGTTYNEQFF. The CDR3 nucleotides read TGTGCCAGCTGTAGCGGGGGCACCACCTACAATGAGCAGTTCTTC.

CDR3: CASSLAGTGASGANVLTF. For the CDR3, the DNA is TGTGCCAGCAGCTTGGCCGGAACAGGGGCTAGTGGGGCCAACGTCCTGACTTTC. The chain is built from TRBV5-5 and TRBJ2-6; 7 bases align to TRBD1. The CDR3 is made up of 18 amino acids. With V trimmed by 0 bases and J by 3 bases, 9 bases remained unmatched. Germline CDR1 SGHKS, CDR2 YYEKEE (reference sequence).

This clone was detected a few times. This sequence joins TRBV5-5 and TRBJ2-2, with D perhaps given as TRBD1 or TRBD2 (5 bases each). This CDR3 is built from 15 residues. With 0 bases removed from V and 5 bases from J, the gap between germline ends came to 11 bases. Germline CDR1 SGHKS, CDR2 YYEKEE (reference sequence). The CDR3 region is CASSLVGAGTGELFF. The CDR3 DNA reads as TGTGCCAGCAGCTTGGTCGGGGCAGGGACCGGGGAGCTGTTTTTT.

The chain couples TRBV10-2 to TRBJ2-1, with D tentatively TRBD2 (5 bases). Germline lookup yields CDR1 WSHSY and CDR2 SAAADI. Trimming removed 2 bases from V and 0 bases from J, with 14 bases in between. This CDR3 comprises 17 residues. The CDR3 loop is CASSEPRGFSSYNEQFF. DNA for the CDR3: TGCGCCAGCAGTGAGCCGAGAGGGTTTAGCTCCTACAATGAGCAGTTCTTC.

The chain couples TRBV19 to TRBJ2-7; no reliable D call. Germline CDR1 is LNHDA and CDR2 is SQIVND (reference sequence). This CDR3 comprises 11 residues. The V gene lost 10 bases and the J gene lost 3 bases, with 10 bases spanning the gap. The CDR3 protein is CATSDFYEQYF. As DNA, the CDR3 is TGTGCCACCTCAGATTTCTACGAGCAGTACTTC.

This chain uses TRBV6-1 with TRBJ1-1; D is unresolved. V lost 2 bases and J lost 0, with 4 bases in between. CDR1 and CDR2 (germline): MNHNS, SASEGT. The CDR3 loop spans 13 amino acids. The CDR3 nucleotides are TGTGCCAGCAGTGAAAATATGAACACTGAAGCTTTCTTT. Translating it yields CASSENMNTEAFF.

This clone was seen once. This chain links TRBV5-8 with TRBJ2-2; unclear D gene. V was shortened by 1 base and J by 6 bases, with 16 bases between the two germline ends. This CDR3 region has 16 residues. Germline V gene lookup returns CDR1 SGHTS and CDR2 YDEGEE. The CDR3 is CASSLMGVMTPGELFF. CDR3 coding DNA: TGTGCCAGCAGCTTGATGGGTGTTATGACGCCCGGGGAGCTGTTTTTT.

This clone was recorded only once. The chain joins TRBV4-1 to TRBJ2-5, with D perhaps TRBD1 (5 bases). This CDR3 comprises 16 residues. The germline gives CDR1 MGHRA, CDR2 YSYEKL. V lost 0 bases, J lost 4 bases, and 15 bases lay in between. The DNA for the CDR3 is TGCGCCAGCAGCCAAGATATCAGGGAAGGGCGAGAGACCCAGTACTTC. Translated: CASSQDIREGRETQYF.

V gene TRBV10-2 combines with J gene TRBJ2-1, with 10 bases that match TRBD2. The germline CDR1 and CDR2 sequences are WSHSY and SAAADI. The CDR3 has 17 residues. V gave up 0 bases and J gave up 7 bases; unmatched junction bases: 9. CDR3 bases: TGCGCCAGCAGTGAGTCGCCTGGGTCTAGCGGGGGTAATGAGCAGTTCTTC. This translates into CASSESPGSSGGNEQFF.

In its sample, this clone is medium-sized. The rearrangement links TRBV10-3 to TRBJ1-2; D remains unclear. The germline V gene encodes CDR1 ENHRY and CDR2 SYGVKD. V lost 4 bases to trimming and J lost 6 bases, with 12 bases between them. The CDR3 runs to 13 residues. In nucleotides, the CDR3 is TGTGCCATCAGTGTCTCCAGGACCAATGGCTACACCTTC. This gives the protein CAISVSRTNGYTF.

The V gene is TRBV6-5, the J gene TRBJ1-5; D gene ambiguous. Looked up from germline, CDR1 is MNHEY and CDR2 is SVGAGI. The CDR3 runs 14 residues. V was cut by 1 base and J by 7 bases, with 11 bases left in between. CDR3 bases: TGTGCCAGCAGTTACTACGCTGGGCGCCAGCCCCAGCATTTT. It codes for CASSYYAGRQPQHF.

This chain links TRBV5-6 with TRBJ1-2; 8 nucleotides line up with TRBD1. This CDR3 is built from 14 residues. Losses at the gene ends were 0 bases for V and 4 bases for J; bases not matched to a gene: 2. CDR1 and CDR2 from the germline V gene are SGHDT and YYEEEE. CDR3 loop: CASSLDRGIYGYTF. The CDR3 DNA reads TGTGCCAGCAGCTTGGACAGGGGGATCTATGGCTACACCTTC.

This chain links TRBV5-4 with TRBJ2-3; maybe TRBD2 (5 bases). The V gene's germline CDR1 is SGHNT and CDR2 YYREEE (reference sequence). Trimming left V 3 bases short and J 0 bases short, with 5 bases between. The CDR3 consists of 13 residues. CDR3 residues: CASSWTSTDTQYF. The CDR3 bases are TGTGCCAGCAGCTGGACTAGCACAGATACGCAGTATTTT. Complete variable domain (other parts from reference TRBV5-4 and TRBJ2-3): ETGVTQSPTHLIKTRGQQVTLRCSSQSGHNTVSWYQQALGQGPQFIFQYYREEENGRGNFPPRFSGLQFPNYSSELNVNALELDDSALYLCASSWTSTDTQYFGPGTRLTVL.

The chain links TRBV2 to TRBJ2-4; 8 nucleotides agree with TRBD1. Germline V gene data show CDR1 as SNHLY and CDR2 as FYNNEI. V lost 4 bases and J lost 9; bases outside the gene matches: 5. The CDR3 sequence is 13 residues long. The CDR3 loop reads CASSAGTGRIQYF. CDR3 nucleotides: TGTGCCAGCAGTGCCGGGACAGGTCGCATTCAGTACTTC. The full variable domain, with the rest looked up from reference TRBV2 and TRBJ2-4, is EPEVTQTPSHQVTQMGQEVILRCVPISNHLYFYWYRQILGQKVEFLVSFYNNEISEKSEIFDDQFSVERPDGSNFTLKIRSTKLEDSAMYFCASSAGTGRIQYFGAGTRLSVL.

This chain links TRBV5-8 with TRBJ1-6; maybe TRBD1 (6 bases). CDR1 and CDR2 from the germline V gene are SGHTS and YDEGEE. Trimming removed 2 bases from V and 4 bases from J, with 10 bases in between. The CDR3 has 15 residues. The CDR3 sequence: CASSFGQSYNSPLHF. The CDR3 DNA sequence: TGTGCCAGCAGCTTCGGACAGTCTTATAATTCACCCCTCCACTTT.

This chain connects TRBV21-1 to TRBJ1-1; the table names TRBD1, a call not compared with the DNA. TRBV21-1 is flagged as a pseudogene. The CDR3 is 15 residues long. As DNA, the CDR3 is TGTGCCAGCAGCAAAGTCGACAGGTCGAACACTGAAGCTTTCTTT. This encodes CASSKVDRSNTEAFF.

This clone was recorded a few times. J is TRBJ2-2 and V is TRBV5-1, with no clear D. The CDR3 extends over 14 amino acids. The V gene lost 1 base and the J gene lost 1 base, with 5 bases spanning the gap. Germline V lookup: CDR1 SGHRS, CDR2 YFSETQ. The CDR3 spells CASSLIGNTGELFF. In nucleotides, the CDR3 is TGCGCCAGCAGCTTGATTGGGAACACCGGGGAGCTGTTTTTT. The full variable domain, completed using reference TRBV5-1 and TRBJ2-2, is KAGVTQTPRYLIKTRGQQVTLSCSPISGHRSVSWYQQTPGQGLQFLFEYFSETQRNKGNFPGRFSGRQFSNSRSEMNVSTLELGDSALYLCASSLIGNTGELFFGEGSRLTVL.

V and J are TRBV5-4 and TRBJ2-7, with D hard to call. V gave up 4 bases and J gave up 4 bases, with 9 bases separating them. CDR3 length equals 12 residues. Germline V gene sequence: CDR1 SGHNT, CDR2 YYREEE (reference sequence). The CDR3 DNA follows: TGTGCCAGCAGCGGGGTGGGGTACGAGCAGTACTTC. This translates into CASSGVGYEQYF.

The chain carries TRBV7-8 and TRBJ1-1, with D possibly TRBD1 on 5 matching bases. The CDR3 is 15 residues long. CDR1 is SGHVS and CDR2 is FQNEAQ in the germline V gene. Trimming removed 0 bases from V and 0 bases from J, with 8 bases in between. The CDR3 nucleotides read TGTGCCAGCAGCTTAGCCGGGACGGTGAACACTGAAGCTTTCTTT. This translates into CASSLAGTVNTEAFF.

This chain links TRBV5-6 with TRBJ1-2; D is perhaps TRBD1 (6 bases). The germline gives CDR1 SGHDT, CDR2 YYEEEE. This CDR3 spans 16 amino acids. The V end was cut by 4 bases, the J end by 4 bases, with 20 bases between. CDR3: CASSVSTGWRTYGYTF. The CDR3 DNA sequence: TGTGCCAGCAGCGTATCGACAGGTTGGCGAACCTATGGCTACACCTTC.

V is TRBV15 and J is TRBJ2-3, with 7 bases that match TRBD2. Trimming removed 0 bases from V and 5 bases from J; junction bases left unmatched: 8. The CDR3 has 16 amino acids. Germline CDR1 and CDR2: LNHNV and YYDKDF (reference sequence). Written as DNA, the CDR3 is TGTGCCACCAGCAGAGAATCGGGCGGGGGAAAAGATACGCAGTATTTT. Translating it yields CATSRESGGGKDTQYF.